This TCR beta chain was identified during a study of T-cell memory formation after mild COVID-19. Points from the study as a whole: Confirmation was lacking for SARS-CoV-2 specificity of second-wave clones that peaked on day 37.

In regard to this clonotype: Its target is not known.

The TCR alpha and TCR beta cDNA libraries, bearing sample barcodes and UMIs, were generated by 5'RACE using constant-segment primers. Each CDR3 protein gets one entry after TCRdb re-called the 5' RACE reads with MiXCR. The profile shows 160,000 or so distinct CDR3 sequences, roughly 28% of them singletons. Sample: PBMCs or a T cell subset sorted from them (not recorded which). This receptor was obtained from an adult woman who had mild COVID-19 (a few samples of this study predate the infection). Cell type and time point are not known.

The CDR3 is CATSDFWGTTNTGELFF. DNA of the CDR3: TGTGCCACCAGTGATTTCTGGGGGACAACGAACACCGGGGAGCTGTTTTTT. The V and J genes are TRBV24-1 and TRBJ2-2; tentative D call: TRBD1 (6 bases). The CDR3 loop spans 17 amino acids. V lost 1 base and J lost 0, with 11 bases in between. The V gene's germline CDR1 is KGHDR and CDR2 SFDVKD.